The 14 T cell receptor beta chains below were found in one sample sequenced in a study of OX40 agonist ivuxolimab in advanced cancers. The repertoire was sequenced with immunoSEQ multiplex PCR; TCRdb's copy has only in-frame clones and lacks some. The table has about 110,000 clones, 80% to 95% seen once. The material was CD4+ or CD8+ T cells sorted from blood, obtained in a trial of the OX40 agonist ivuxolimab. The receptor set was obtained from an adult with an advanced solid tumor such as melanoma, head and neck, liver or kidney cancer.

The CDR3 nucleotides are TGTGCCAGCACCTGGGCCGAAACCTACGAGCAGTACTTC. Amino acid sequence: CASTWAETYEQYF. The chain employs TRBV21-1 and TRBJ2-7; the table's D gene call, TRBD1, was not cross checked with the DNA. TRBV21-1 is a pseudogene. This CDR3 contains 13 residues.

The chain is built from TRBV9 and TRBJ2-3; no firm D call. The CDR3 spans 15 residues. Trimming cost V 5 bases and J 6 bases, with 19 bases left between them. Looked up from germline, CDR1 is SGDLS and CDR2 is YYNGEE. The CDR3 bases are TGTGCCAGCAGGACCGCCGGGCTCGCCACGGATACGCAGTATTTT. This gives the protein CASRTAGLATDTQYF.

This sequence joins TRBV6-1 and TRBJ2-6; perhaps TRBD2 as D (6 bases). The ends were cut back, 3 bases at V and 2 bases at J, with 11 bases in the middle. Germline V gene data show CDR1 as MNHNS and CDR2 as SASEGT. The CDR3 has 16 amino acids. This CDR3 reads CASSEQLATGANVLTF. The CDR3 DNA reads TGTGCCAGCAGTGAGCAGCTAGCGACTGGGGCCAACGTCCTGACTTTC.

This clone was detected once. The chain is built from TRBV5-4 and TRBJ2-7, with D uncertain. This CDR3 comprises 11 residues. The ends were cut back, 3 bases at V and 4 bases at J, with 5 bases in the middle. Germline V gives CDR1 SGHNT, CDR2 YYREEE (reference sequence). The CDR3 DNA sequence: TGTGCCAGCAGCTCACAATACGAGCAGTACTTC. Its protein is CASSSQYEQYF.

V and J are TRBV19 and TRBJ2-1; 11 nucleotides agree with TRBD2. Per the germline V gene, CDR1 is LNHDA and CDR2 is SQIVND (reference sequence). V was clipped by 6 bases and J by 4 bases; unmatched bases: 5. This CDR3 has 15 amino acids. The CDR3 protein is CASRPLAGGYNEQFF. The CDR3, as DNA: TGTGCCAGTAGGCCGTTAGCGGGAGGGTACAATGAGCAGTTCTTC.

V usage is TRBV30 and J usage is TRBJ1-5; no definite D call. Looked up from germline, CDR1 is GTSNPN and CDR2 is SVGIG (reference sequence). V lost 2 bases and J 0 bases, leaving 11 bases between the germline ends. This CDR3 region has 15 residues. The CDR3 spells CAWSLGSASNQPQHF. The CDR3 DNA reads TGTGCCTGGAGTCTCGGTTCTGCTAGCAATCAGCCCCAGCATTTT.

CDR3 amino acids: CASTLGGTANTEAFF. DNA for the CDR3: TGTGCCAGCACCCTAGGAGGGACAGCTAACACTGAAGCTTTCTTT. The gene calls are TRBV28 and TRBJ1-1; 7 positions match TRBD1. With 7 bases clipped from V and 2 bases from J, the junction kept 10 bases outside the gene matches. Germline V CDR1 and CDR2: MDHEN, SYDVKM. This CDR3 comprises 15 residues. The full variable domain, rest sourced from reference TRBV28 and TRBJ1-1, is DVKVTQSSRYLVKRTGEKVFLECVQDMDHENMFWYRQDPGLGLRLIYFSYDVKMKEKGDIPEGYSVSREKKERFSLILESASTNQTSMYLCASTLGGTANTEAFFGQGTRLTVV.

Notes on this clone: The junction departs from germline at one end; a sequencing error may be responsible. The gene calls are TRBV6-1 and TRBJ1-2, with D perhaps matching TRBD1 (5 bases). CDR1 is MNHNS and CDR2 is SASEGT in the germline V gene. The CDR3 is 9 amino acids. CDR3 DNA: TGTGCCAGCAGCGGGGACGCCAGCTTC. Its translation: CASSGDASF.

The gene calls are TRBV28 and TRBJ1-5; 7 bases align to TRBD1. Germline V gene lookup returns CDR1 MDHEN and CDR2 SYDVKM. This CDR3 spans 16 amino acids. V was pared by 3 bases and J by 0 bases, with 5 bases of the junction left unmatched. The CDR3 DNA is TGTGCCAGCAGTTTTTGGGACAGTTCTAGCAATCAGCCCCAGCATTTT. It yields the protein CASSFWDSSSNQPQHF.

The chain carries TRBV28 and TRBJ2-1, with TRBD1 matching 11 bases. The CDR3 extends over 16 amino acids. Unmatched junction bases numbered 9, after V lost 3 bases and J lost 8 bases. The germline gives CDR1 MDHEN, CDR2 SYDVKM. The CDR3: CASSFGQGARGHEQFF. The CDR3 DNA sequence: TGTGCCAGCAGTTTCGGACAGGGGGCCCGGGGGCATGAGCAGTTCTTC.

Details on this clone: The identical CDR3 is also encoded by other nucleotide sequences in the sample. The chain combines TRBV19 with TRBJ1-4; D is undetermined. Germline V gene sequence: CDR1 LNHDA, CDR2 SQIVND (reference sequence). The CDR3 consists of 14 residues. Trimming pared 3 bases from V and 0 bases from J, leaving 5 bases between. CDR3 residues: CASSITATNEKLFF. The CDR3 DNA sequence: TGTGCCAGTAGTATTACCGCAACTAATGAAAAACTGTTTTTT.

The rearrangement uses TRBV5-4 and TRBJ1-3, with 9 bases matching TRBD1. The germline CDR1 and CDR2 sequences are SGHNT and YYREEE (reference sequence). The CDR3 has 16 residues. V shed 0 bases, J shed 4 bases, and the junction held 5 bases outside the gene matches. The CDR3 DNA reads as TGTGCCAGCAGCTTGGGGGGACAGGGAGGAGGAAACACCATATATTTT. Its protein is CASSLGGQGGGNTIYF.

The chain uses TRBV28 and TRBJ1-5, with a tentative D call TRBD1 (5 bases). Trimming took off 6 bases at V and 3 bases at J, with 12 bases between the two ends. The CDR3 is 14 amino acids. The V gene's germline CDR1 is MDHEN and CDR2 SYDVKM. CDR3: CASSQDSNNQPQHF. The CDR3 DNA is TGTGCCAGCAGCCAAGACAGTAACAATCAGCCCCAGCATTTT.

This chain uses TRBV5-1 with TRBJ2-2; D is undetermined. The CDR3 sequence is 13 residues long. V was trimmed by 2 bases and J by 5 bases, leaving 7 bases between them. The germline V gene encodes CDR1 SGHRS and CDR2 YFSETQ. The CDR3 DNA sequence: TGCGCCAGCAGCTTCCGACCGACCGGGGAGCTGTTTTTT. Its translation is CASSFRPTGELFF. Complete variable domain (other parts from reference TRBV5-1 and TRBJ2-2): KAGVTQTPRYLIKTRGQQVTLSCSPISGHRSVSWYQQTPGQGLQFLFEYFSETQRNKGNFPGRFSGRQFSNSRSEMNVSTLELGDSALYLCASSFRPTGELFFGEGSRLTVL.